A selection of T cell receptor beta chains follows, all from one sample in a study of T cell changes during pregnancy in multiple sclerosis. The table came from immunoSEQ multiplex PCR; TCRdb's copy has only in-frame clones and leaves some out. There are about 51,000 clones in the sample; 85% to 95% occur only once, and 0.58% lies in the top ten. The sequencing here drew on CD4+ T cells from peripheral blood mononuclear cells, taken in the second trimester of pregnancy. These TCRs come from a female donor with multiple sclerosis, enrolled in a pregnancy study. CDR3s include the opening cysteine and the closing phenylalanine or tryptophan. The order of the fields is J gene, D gene, clone size, V gene, CDR3 DNA, CDR3 protein. The D gene is left open where the match is weak. Rows give clone size only sometimes, using once, few, many, or a class for an expanded clone.

>TRBJ1-1|.|.|TRBV9
TGTGCCAGCAGCCCCAGACTACAGAACACTGAAGCTTTCTTT
CASSPRLQNTEAFF
>TRBJ2-5|.|few|TRBV5-6
TGTGCCAGCAGCTTCGGGGTCGAGACCCAGTACTTC
CASSFGVETQYF
>TRBJ2-7|.|.|TRBV6-5
TGTGCCAGCAAGGCGACAGCTAGCTCCTACGAGCAGTACTTC
CASKATASSYEQYF
>TRBJ1-1|TRBD1|.|TRBV6-4
TGTGCCAGCAGACCGGACAGGATGAACACTGAAGCTTTCTTT
CASRPDRMNTEAFF
>TRBJ2-4|TRBD1|.|TRBV13
TGTGCCAGCAGCTTAGACAGGGGGGTAGCCAAAAACATTCAGTACTTC
CASSLDRGVAKNIQYF
>TRBJ2-4|.|.|TRBV20-1
TGCAGTTACGACAGCGAAAACATTCAGTACTTC
CSYDSENIQYF
>TRBJ2-2|TRBD2|.|TRBV7-8
TGTGCCAGCAGACCAAGCGGGACTCCCAGCACCGGGGAGCTGTTTTTT
CASRPSGTPSTGELFF
>TRBJ2-2|.|.|TRBV6-1
TGTGCCAGCAAACTTCCGGGAAACCCAGCGGAGCTGTTTTTT
CASKLPGNPAELFF
>TRBJ2-1|.|.|TRBV11-2
TGTGCCAGCAGCCCCGTTTCGGGTAGCTGGAATGAGCAGTTCTTC
CASSPVSGSWNEQFF
>TRBJ1-4|TRBD1|once|TRBV6-6
TGTGCCAGCAGAGACAGGGAAGGTGAAAAACTGTTTTTT
CASRDREGEKLFF
>TRBJ1-2|.|.|TRBV5-5
TGTGCCAGCAGCTTGGGAGCGGGCTTGGAGGGCTACACCTTC
CASSLGAGLEGYTF
>TRBJ2-7|TRBD2|.|TRBV19
TGTGCCAGTAGTCGGATCCCTAGCGGGGATTACGAGCAGTACTTC
CASSRIPSGDYEQYF
>TRBJ2-1|TRBD2|.|TRBV4-2
TGTGCCAGCAGCCTGATACTTCCTAGCGGGGGGTCATGGGAGGGTGAGCAGTTCTTC
CASSLILPSGGSWEGEQFF
>TRBJ1-5|.|.|TRBV10-3
TGTGCCATCAGCCGAGCAGGGGACAATCAGCCCCAGCATTTT
CAISRAGDNQPQHF
>TRBJ1-1|.|few|TRBV9
TGTGCCAGCAGCGCCACAGGGTGGAACACTGAAGCTTTCTTT
CASSATGWNTEAFF
>TRBJ1-5|TRBD1|.|TRBV18
TGTGCCAGCTCGCTTGGACAGGGGTATCAGCCCCAGCATTTT
CASSLGQGYQPQHF
>TRBJ1-6|TRBD1|.|TRBV9
TGTGCCAGCAGCGGAACCGGGACAGGGAATTCACCCCTCCACTTT
CASSGTGTGNSPLHF
>TRBJ2-2|.|.|TRBV2
TGTGCCAGCAGGACTCAAATGAACACCGGGGAGCTGTTTTTT
CASRTQMNTGELFF
>TRBJ1-4|TRBD1|.|TRBV5-6
TGTGCCAGCAGCTGGTCGATTGGAGGACAGGCGGGAGAAAAACTGTTTTTT
CASSWSIGGQAGEKLFF
>TRBJ1-4|.|.|TRBV7-9
TGTGCCAGCAGTAGGGGGGGCGTGGAAGGGAGTGAAAAACTGTTTTTT
CASSRGGVEGSEKLFF
>TRBJ1-2|TRBD1|.|TRBV23-1
TGCGCCAGCAGTCAATTACACAGGGGGCGAAGAATCTATGGCTACACCTTC
CASSQLHRGRRIYGYTF
>TRBJ1-3|.|.|TRBV6-5
TGTGCCAGCTCCCGTGGTCCCGGGTTGGTGAACACCATATATTTT
CASSRGPGLVNTIYF
>TRBJ1-2|.|once|TRBV5-5
TGTGCCAGCAGCGAAGGGGGCTATGGCTACACCTTC
CASSEGGYGYTF
>TRBJ1-1|.|.|TRBV4-1
TGCGCCAGCAGCTCCATGGCCACGAACACTGAAGCTTTCTTT
CASSSMATNTEAFF
>TRBJ2-3|.|.|TRBV9
TGTGCCAGCAGCGTAAGGGGATTGGGCACAGATACGCAGTATTTT
CASSVRGLGTDTQYF
>TRBJ2-7|.|.|TRBV7-2
TGTGCCAGCAGCTTAGGTGGAGAGACCTACGAGCAGTACTTC
CASSLGGETYEQYF
>TRBJ2-7|.|once|TRBV7-8
TGTGCCAGCAGCTTCGGTATCCGACTAGAAGCCTACGAGCAGTACTTC
CASSFGIRLEAYEQYF
>TRBJ1-2|.|.|TRBV9
TGTGCCAGCAGCGTAGGGCACTCAGGGGGCTACACCTTC
CASSVGHSGGYTF
>TRBJ1-3|.|.|TRBV9
TGTGCCAGCAGCGTAGCCCCAGTAAGCTCTGGAAACACCATATATTTT
CASSVAPVSSGNTIYF
>TRBJ2-7|TRBD1|.|TRBV9
TGTGCCAGCAGCGTAGCTTTGGACAGGGAGGTCGAGCAGTACTTC
CASSVALDREVEQYF
>TRBJ2-7|.|.|TRBV7-2
TGTGCCAGCAGCTTTCAGGGCTACGAGCAGTACTTC
CASSFQGYEQYF
>TRBJ1-2|TRBD1|.|TRBV4-3
TGCGCCAGCAGCCAAGATCAAGGGGGCGTAGGTGGCTACACCTTC
CASSQDQGGVGGYTF
>TRBJ1-6|.|.|TRBV7-6
TGTGCCAGCAGCCGGGACATGGGTTCACCCCTCCACTTT
CASSRDMGSPLHF
>TRBJ2-1|TRBD2|.|TRBV7-8
TGTGCCAGCAGCTTAAGGGGCGGGACTAGCAACTACAATGAGCAGTTCTTC
CASSLRGGTSNYNEQFF
>TRBJ2-7|.|.|TRBV7-2
TGTGCCAGCAGCCCGGACAGCCCCAAGACTTACTACGAGCAGTACTTC
CASSPDSPKTYYEQYF
>TRBJ2-7|.|.|TRBV5-4
TGTGCCAGCAGCCAGGAATTTCGGGAGCAGTACTTC
CASSQEFREQYF
>TRBJ1-6|.|.|TRBV7-2
TGTGCCAGCAGCTTGGCAGGGCTAAATTCACCCCTCCACTTT
CASSLAGLNSPLHF
>TRBJ1-2|TRBD1|.|TRBV27
TGTGCCAGCAGTTCGACGACCGGGACAGGGGATGGCTACACCTTC
CASSSTTGTGDGYTF
>TRBJ2-5|.|.|TRBV5-4
TGTGCCAGCAGCTCACAGCAGAAACCCCAAGAGACCCAGTACTTC
CASSSQQKPQETQYF
>TRBJ2-1|TRBD2|.|TRBV15
TGTGCCACCAGCAGAGACCCCCTTAGCGGGAAAGAGCAGTTCTTC
CATSRDPLSGKEQFF
>TRBJ2-3|.|.|TRBV23-1
TGCGCCAGCAGTCCCGCGAAGAGCCGGGGTACCACAGATACGCAGTATTTT
CASSPAKSRGTTDTQYF
>TRBJ1-2|TRBD1|.|TRBV7-2
TGTGCCAGCAGCTTAGAACCAGGACAGGGGGCTGGAGGCTACACCTTC
CASSLEPGQGAGGYTF
>TRBJ1-1|.|few|TRBV29-1
TGCAGCGTTGAAGATGCTCAACAGGGCCGGAAGGCTTTCTTT
CSVEDAQQGRKAFF
>TRBJ1-2|.|few|TRBV29-1
TGCAGCGTATGGACTACCGAAGGAGGCTACACCTTC
CSVWTTEGGYTF
>TRBJ1-2|.|few|TRBV7-2
TGTGCCAGCAGCTTAGGCGGCAGAGCATATGGCTACACCTTC
CASSLGGRAYGYTF
>TRBJ2-2|TRBD1|.|TRBV2
TGTGCCAGCAAAAACGCCGGGACAGGGGGTGGCACCGGGGAGCTGTTTTTT
CASKNAGTGGGTGELFF
>TRBJ1-2|.|.|TRBV6-5
TGTGCCAGCAGTTACTCGAGGGGGACTAACTATGGCTACACCTTC
CASSYSRGTNYGYTF
>TRBJ2-1|.|once|TRBV6-5
TGTGCCAGCAGTTACCAACCAGGGGCTGAGCAGTTCTTC
CASSYQPGAEQFF
>TRBJ1-5|.|.|TRBV6-5
TGTGCCAGCAGACTAACAGGTCCCGGTGGGGAGCCCCAGCATTTT
CASRLTGPGGEPQHF
>TRBJ1-1|.|.|TRBV19
TGTGCCAGTAGACCCCCGGGGAGGAACACTGAAGCTTTCTTT
CASRPPGRNTEAFF
>TRBJ2-3|TRBD2|.|TRBV7-6
TGTGCCAGCAGCCAATCACGGGGGGGCACAGATACGCAGTATTTT
CASSQSRGGTDTQYF
>TRBJ1-5|TRBD1|.|TRBV4-2
TGTGCCAGCAGCCAGGACAGGGTCGATCAGCCCCAGCATTTT
CASSQDRVDQPQHF
>TRBJ2-7|TRBD2|once|TRBV9
TGTGCCAGCAGCCCCAGGACTAGCGGGCCGAACGAGCAGTACTTC
CASSPRTSGPNEQYF
>TRBJ1-6|.|.|TRBV10-3
TGTGCCATCAGTATTGGAGATTCACCCCTCCACTTT
CAISIGDSPLHF